One and the same sample provided the 3 T cell receptor beta chains below, sequenced in a study of T cells in Graves' hyperthyroidism and ophthalmopathy. Amplified TCR beta CDR3 regions derived from RNA transcripts. Carried out on the TCR CDR3, a first-round RT-PCR used the HTBI primer set. Via MiXCR, TCRdb re-called the multiplex PCR reads, giving one row per CDR3 protein. The sample consists of about 200,000 distinct CDR3 sequences, around 16% of them appearing once. Sequenced sample: blood. Receptor source: a woman aged 45-60 years with Graves' hyperthyroidism.

This clonotype occurred many times. The chain is built from TRBV4-1 and TRBJ1-2; no firm D call. CDR3 size: 15 residues. Deletions cut 5 bases from V and 4 bases from J, with 17 bases between. The V gene's germline CDR1 is MGHRA and CDR2 YSYEKL. Written as DNA, the CDR3 is TGCGCCAGCAGCGCACGGACCTGGAGAACCTATGGCTACACCTTC. Its translation is CASSARTWRTYGYTF.

This clonotype has only a few counts. This rearrangement joins TRBV30 to TRBJ1-2; no definite D call. Trimming cost V 3 bases and J 6 bases, with 17 bases left between them. This CDR3 contains 14 residues. In germline, CDR1 is GTSNPN, CDR2 SVGIG (reference sequence). CDR3 sequence (DNA): TGTGCCTGGAGCCAGGCCCCCGGTCCAAATGGCTACACCTTC. It is translated as CAWSQAPGPNGYTF.

This clonotype was seen ten or more times. V gene TRBV5-1 combines with J gene TRBJ2-1; 10 positions agree with TRBD2. CDR3 length equals 16 residues. From germline, CDR1 is SGHRS and CDR2 YFSETQ. Trimming removed 1 base from V and 8 bases from J; junction bases left unmatched: 9. The CDR3 reads CASSLPTSGHSYEQFF. DNA for the CDR3: TGCGCCAGCAGCTTGCCGACTAGCGGGCACTCATATGAGCAGTTCTTC.